The present TCR beta chain was sequenced within a study of Graves' ophthalmopathy and Graves' hyperthyroidism. General study findings and limits: Forecasting of ophthalmopathy progression by the model achieved 70.59% sensitivity and 72.22% specificity.

The authors amplified TCR beta CDR3 regions from RNA transcripts. In the first round, RT-PCR was carried out with HTBI primers, and a multiplex PCR formed the second round. MiXCR, run by TCRdb on the multiplex PCR reads, gives a single entry per CDR3 protein. The sample lists around 1.1 million distinct CDR3 sequences; about 36% were seen once. From germline, CDR1 is SGHDT and CDR2 YYEEEE. The CDR3 extends over 18 amino acids. V dropped 0 bases and J dropped 0 bases, with 13 bases sitting between them. With regard to this clonotype: Its target is unknown.

Sequencing was carried out using peripheral blood or thyroid tissue (not recorded which). This chain joins TRBV5-6 and TRBJ2-6; D possibly corresponds to TRBD2 (5 bases). The clonotype originates from an adult man with Graves' hyperthyroidism. The CDR3 sequence is CASSLVGIFSSGANVLTF. The CDR3 DNA follows: TGTGCCAGCAGCTTGGTCGGGATCTTTAGCTCTGGGGCCAACGTCCTGACTTTC.